This T cell receptor (beta chain) was identified in a study of cytomegalovirus exposure and HLA in healthy donors. Germline V gives CDR1 MNHNS, CDR2 SASEGT. The length of the CDR3 is 15 residues. V dropped 3 bases and J dropped 2 bases, with 13 bases sitting between them. PCR was performed using 60 Vbeta and 13 Jbeta primers. Repertoires were generated with immunoSEQ multiplex PCR, while TCRdb's copy carries only in-frame clones and drops some. The sample lists 140,000 to 150,000 clones, around 10% seen once, with approximately 1.9% in the top ten. This receptor was obtained from a man aged 50-60 years in good health and CMV-seronegative. The chain carries TRBV6-1 and TRBJ1-2, with TRBD1 as a possible D gene (5 bases). Sequencing used PBMCs. In DNA form, the CDR3 reads TGTGCCAGCAGTGATCGCCCCAGGGCCAACTATGGCTACACCTTC. This codes for CASSDRPRANYGYTF.